These 7 T cell receptor beta chains share one sample of origin, sequenced in a study of cytomegalovirus exposure and HLA in healthy donors. PCR was performed using 60 Vbeta and 13 Jbeta primers. Data came from immunoSEQ multiplex PCR; TCRdb stores just in-frame clones and leaves some out. The sample shows about 95,000 clones, approximately 80% of them seen only once. Material: PBMCs. Receptors originate from a man aged 25-45 years in good health and CMV-seropositive.

The chain joins TRBV6-5 to TRBJ2-7; weak D call: TRBD1 (5 bases). This CDR3 is built from 15 residues. V was pared by 3 bases and J by 1 base, with 13 bases between. Germline values: CDR1 MNHEY, CDR2 SVGAGI. Written as DNA, the CDR3 is TGTGCCAGCAGTTATCGTCCAGGGCCTTCCTACGAGCAGTACTTC. Residues: CASSYRPGPSYEQYF.

CDR3 protein: CASRQGADTQYF. In nucleotides, the CDR3 is TGTGCCAGCAGGCAGGGTGCAGATACGCAGTATTTT. The chain couples TRBV5-4 to TRBJ2-3, with D possibly TRBD1 on 5 matching bases. CDR3 length: 12 amino acids. Germline V CDR1 and CDR2: SGHNT, YYREEE (reference sequence). V was shortened by 5 bases and J by 4 bases, with 8 bases between the two germline ends. The full variable domain, its missing parts supplied by reference TRBV5-4 and TRBJ2-3, is ETGVTQSPTHLIKTRGQQVTLRCSSQSGHNTVSWYQQALGQGPQFIFQYYREEENGRGNFPPRFSGLQFPNYSSELNVNALELDDSALYLCASRQGADTQYFGPGTRLTVL.

The J gene is TRBJ1-1, the V gene TRBV6-1; tentative D call: TRBD1 (5 bases). Germline-derived CDR1 and CDR2 are MNHNS and SASEGT. Trimming took off 4 bases at V and 1 base at J, with 7 bases between the two ends. The CDR3 has 13 amino acids. The CDR3 region has the DNA TGTGCCAGCAGTGTCCAGGGGAACACTGAAGCTTTCTTT. Translating gives CASSVQGNTEAFF.

This sequence joins TRBV5-1 and TRBJ1-1, with D possibly matching TRBD1 (6 bases). The CDR3 length is 15 residues. Germline loops: CDR1 SGHRS, CDR2 YFSETQ. V was cut by 1 base and J by 4 bases, with 14 bases left in between. The CDR3: CASSLRGARGTEAFF. The CDR3 DNA reads as TGCGCCAGCAGCTTGCGGGGGGCGAGGGGCACTGAAGCTTTCTTT.

The chain employs TRBV28 and TRBJ2-1; TRBD2 might be the D (6 bases). V was pared by 2 bases and J by 4 bases, with 9 bases between. The CDR3 loop spans 14 amino acids. The germline V gene encodes CDR1 MDHEN and CDR2 SYDVKM. In nucleotides, the CDR3 is TGTGCCAGCAGTTTACGGGAGACTTACAATGAGCAGTTCTTC. Translating it yields CASSLRETYNEQFF.

A single count supports this clone. Relative to the germline gene, one junction end is altered; a read error may explain this. The V and J genes are TRBV7-7 and TRBJ2-2; 7 positions agree with TRBD2. This CDR3 comprises 15 residues. Germline assignment: CDR1 SSHAT and CDR2 FNYEAQ (reference sequence). DNA of the CDR3: TGTGCTAGCACCAGCGGGGTAACTGGGACCGGGGAGCTGTTTTTT. This translates into CASTSGVTGTGELFF. The full variable domain, with the rest looked up from reference TRBV7-7 and TRBJ2-2, is GAGVSQSPRYKVTKRGQDVTLRCDPISSHATLYWYQQALGQGPEFLTYFNYEAQPDKSGLPSDRFSAERPEGSISTLTIQRTEQRDSAMYRCASTSGVTGTGELFFGEGSRLTVL.

The rearrangement joins TRBV10-3 to TRBJ1-2; the D is unclear. Germline assignment: CDR1 ENHRY and CDR2 SYGVKD. The CDR3 loop spans 12 amino acids. V was clipped by 3 bases and J by 5 bases, with 7 bases between them. In DNA form, the CDR3 reads TGTGCCATCAGTGACTTCGAGTATGGCTACACCTTC. Its translation: CAISDFEYGYTF.